These T cell receptor beta chains were read from a single sample in a study of vaccination effects on CD4 cells after COVID-19. Sequenced by immunoSEQ multiplex PCR; TCRdb stores in-frame clones only, minus some. This sample has over 55,000 clones, with roughly 76% found just once. Antigens of these TCRs are unknown. The sample in question was CD4+ T cells from PBMCs cultured with HCoV-229E spike peptides, obtained before COVID-19 vaccination. The origin of the receptors is a human donor who received a COVID-19 vaccine. Each CDR3 is given with its conserved first and last residue. D genes are given only for firm matches. Part of the rows lack a size; the others show once, few, many or a class for expanded clones.

J gene: TRBJ2-2
D gene: TRBD2
V gene: TRBV24-1
clone size: NA
CDR3 length: 14
CDR3 protein: CATSDRGSGEELFF
CDR3 DNA: TGTGCCACCAGTGATCGGGGAAGCGGGGAGGAGCTGTTTTTT

J gene: TRBJ1-5
D gene: NA
V gene: TRBV6-2/TRBV6-3
clone size: NA
CDR3 length: 14
CDR3 protein: CASSYVQGNQPQHF
CDR3 DNA: TGTGCCAGCAGTTACGTCCAGGGGAATCAGCCCCAGCATTTT

J gene: TRBJ1-1
D gene: TRBD1
V gene: TRBV18
clone size: few
CDR3 length: 16
CDR3 protein: CASSPAVSGGGSEAFF
CDR3 DNA: TGTGCCAGCTCACCAGCAGTGTCAGGGGGAGGTTCTGAAGCTTTCTTT

J gene: TRBJ2-2
D gene: NA
V gene: TRBV19
clone size: NA
CDR3 length: 17
CDR3 protein: CASTNLKTPYSGGELFF
CDR3 DNA: TGTGCCAGTACCAACCTGAAGACCCCGTATTCAGGCGGGGAGCTGTTTTTT

J gene: TRBJ1-1
D gene: NA
V gene: TRBV15
clone size: NA
CDR3 length: 12
CDR3 protein: CATSRSPGAAFF
CDR3 DNA: TGTGCCACCAGCAGATCTCCGGGAGCGGCTTTCTTT

J gene: TRBJ1-4
D gene: TRBD1
V gene: TRBV4-1
clone size: NA
CDR3 length: 15
CDR3 protein: CASSQVGTVKEKLFF
CDR3 DNA: TGCGCCAGCAGCCAAGTGGGGACAGTCAAAGAAAAACTGTTTTTT

J gene: TRBJ2-3
D gene: TRBD2
V gene: TRBV5-1
clone size: NA
CDR3 length: 16
CDR3 protein: CASSPIAGGLADTQYF
CDR3 DNA: TGCGCCAGCAGCCCGATAGCGGGGGGGCTTGCAGATACGCAGTATTTT

J gene: TRBJ1-2
D gene: TRBD1
V gene: TRBV19
clone size: NA
CDR3 length: 14
CDR3 protein: CASSGTGGGYGYTF
CDR3 DNA: TGTGCCAGTAGTGGTACAGGGGGTGGCTATGGCTACACCTTC

J gene: TRBJ1-3
D gene: NA
V gene: TRBV7-2
clone size: NA
CDR3 length: 12
CDR3 protein: CASSFGGNTIYF
CDR3 DNA: TGTGCCAGCAGCTTTGGGGGAAACACCATATATTTT

J gene: TRBJ1-2
D gene: NA
V gene: TRBV5-5
clone size: NA
CDR3 length: 13
CDR3 protein: CASSLGTDYGYTF
CDR3 DNA: TGTGCCAGCAGCTTGGGGACTGACTATGGCTACACCTTC

J gene: TRBJ1-3
D gene: NA
V gene: TRBV30
clone size: few
CDR3 length: 16
CDR3 protein: CAWSVTGAYSGNTIYF
CDR3 DNA: TGTGCCTGGAGTGTAACGGGCGCTTACTCTGGAAACACCATATATTTT

J gene: TRBJ2-3
D gene: NA
V gene: TRBV5-1
clone size: few
CDR3 length: 13
CDR3 protein: CASSFSGGDTQYF
CDR3 DNA: TGCGCCAGCAGCTTTTCGGGTGGCGATACGCAGTATTTT

J gene: TRBJ1-6
D gene: NA
V gene: TRBV6-5
clone size: NA
CDR3 length: 13
CDR3 protein: CASCRGNNSPLHF
CDR3 DNA: TGTGCCAGCTGTCGGGGAAACAATTCACCCCTCCACTTT

J gene: TRBJ2-6
D gene: NA
V gene: TRBV11-2
clone size: once
CDR3 length: 15
CDR3 protein: CASSSSKSGANVLTF
CDR3 DNA: TGTGCCAGCAGCTCCAGCAAGTCTGGGGCCAACGTCCTGACTTTC

J gene: TRBJ2-2
D gene: TRBD1
V gene: TRBV5-1
clone size: few
CDR3 length: 15
CDR3 protein: CASSGMTGDTGELFF
CDR3 DNA: TGCGCCAGCAGCGGAATGACAGGGGACACCGGGGAGCTGTTTTTT

J gene: TRBJ1-5
D gene: NA
V gene: TRBV28
clone size: once
CDR3 length: 16
CDR3 protein: CASSYDQGMSNQPQHF
CDR3 DNA: TGTGCCAGCAGTTATGATCAGGGGATGAGCAATCAGCCCCAGCATTTT

J gene: TRBJ1-2
D gene: NA
V gene: TRBV19
clone size: NA
CDR3 length: 15
CDR3 protein: CASSIRGHTNYGYTF
CDR3 DNA: TGTGCCAGTAGTATCCGGGGACACACGAACTATGGCTACACCTTC

J gene: TRBJ2-3
D gene: TRBD2
V gene: TRBV5-1
clone size: NA
CDR3 length: 15
CDR3 protein: CASSKGTSGADTQYF
CDR3 DNA: TGCGCCAGCAGCAAAGGGACTAGCGGGGCAGATACGCAGTATTTT

J gene: TRBJ2-5
D gene: NA
V gene: TRBV6-5
clone size: once
CDR3 length: 14
CDR3 protein: CASSYVGNQETQYF
CDR3 DNA: TGTGCCAGCAGTTACGTTGGGAACCAAGAGACCCAGTACTTC

J gene: TRBJ1-4
D gene: NA
V gene: TRBV5-1
clone size: NA
CDR3 length: 17
CDR3 protein: CASSLGGIGATNEKLFF
CDR3 DNA: TGCGCCAGCAGCTTGGGGGGGATCGGCGCAACTAATGAAAAACTGTTTTTT

J gene: TRBJ2-2
D gene: TRBD2
V gene: TRBV7-2
clone size: NA
CDR3 length: 17
CDR3 protein: CASSLKASGGNTGELFF
CDR3 DNA: TGTGCCAGCAGCTTAAAAGCTAGCGGGGGTAACACCGGGGAGCTGTTTTTT

J gene: TRBJ1-1
D gene: NA
V gene: TRBV28
clone size: NA
CDR3 length: 16
CDR3 protein: CASSLFRQPMNTEAFF
CDR3 DNA: TGTGCCAGCAGTTTATTTAGACAGCCTATGAACACTGAAGCTTTCTTT

J gene: TRBJ1-5
D gene: TRBD1
V gene: TRBV19
clone size: NA
CDR3 length: 16
CDR3 protein: CASSGTGPKGNQPQHF
CDR3 DNA: TGTGCCAGTAGTGGGACAGGGCCCAAGGGCAATCAGCCCCAGCATTTT

J gene: TRBJ2-5
D gene: TRBD2
V gene: TRBV24-1
clone size: NA
CDR3 length: 14
CDR3 protein: CATSDPRLAETQYF
CDR3 DNA: TGTGCCACCAGTGATCCCCGACTAGCCGAGACCCAGTACTTC

J gene: TRBJ1-1
D gene: NA
V gene: TRBV12-3/TRBV12-4
clone size: once
CDR3 length: 13
CDR3 protein: CASSTGANTEAFF
CDR3 DNA: TGTGCCAGCAGTACCGGGGCCAACACTGAAGCTTTCTTT

J gene: TRBJ1-2
D gene: TRBD1
V gene: TRBV10-2
clone size: NA
CDR3 length: 16
CDR3 protein: CASSDQRDSANYGYTF
CDR3 DNA: TGCGCCAGCAGTGACCAAAGGGACAGCGCTAACTATGGCTACACCTTC

J gene: TRBJ1-1
D gene: NA
V gene: TRBV7-8
clone size: once
CDR3 length: 18
CDR3 protein: CASSHSTGGEWVRTEAFF
CDR3 DNA: TGTGCCAGCAGCCACTCGACGGGGGGGGAATGGGTCCGGACTGAAGCTTTCTTT

J gene: TRBJ2-3
D gene: NA
V gene: TRBV5-1
clone size: NA
CDR3 length: 16
CDR3 protein: CASSLGTTMSTDTQYF
CDR3 DNA: TGCGCCAGCAGCCTCGGGACAACCATGAGCACAGATACGCAGTATTTT

J gene: TRBJ2-6
D gene: TRBD2
V gene: TRBV5-1
clone size: once
CDR3 length: 18
CDR3 protein: CASSLGGGPNSGANVLTF
CDR3 DNA: TGCGCCAGCAGCTTGGGGGGGGGACCGAACTCTGGGGCCAACGTCCTGACTTTC

J gene: TRBJ1-5
D gene: NA
V gene: TRBV6-1
clone size: NA
CDR3 length: 13
CDR3 protein: CASSEEGNQPQHF
CDR3 DNA: TGTGCCAGCAGTGAGGAGGGCAATCAGCCCCAGCATTTT

J gene: TRBJ2-3
D gene: TRBD2
V gene: TRBV5-6
clone size: once
CDR3 length: 17
CDR3 protein: CASSLLIAGALGDTQYF
CDR3 DNA: TGTGCCAGCAGCTTGCTGATAGCGGGGGCCCTCGGGGATACGCAGTATTTT

J gene: TRBJ1-5
D gene: NA
V gene: TRBV7-2
clone size: NA
CDR3 length: 17
CDR3 protein: CASSPEGRSSINQPQHF
CDR3 DNA: TGTGCCAGCAGCCCAGAGGGGCGCAGTTCAATAAATCAGCCCCAGCATTTT

J gene: TRBJ2-3
D gene: NA
V gene: TRBV2
clone size: once
CDR3 length: 15
CDR3 protein: CASSELKLPTDTQYF
CDR3 DNA: TGTGCCAGCAGTGAGCTAAAACTCCCCACAGATACGCAGTATTTT

J gene: TRBJ1-6
D gene: NA
V gene: TRBV2
clone size: NA
CDR3 length: 16
CDR3 protein: CASSERIGVRDSPLHF
CDR3 DNA: TGTGCCAGCAGCGAAAGGATAGGGGTTCGTGATTCACCCCTCCACTTT

J gene: TRBJ1-5
D gene: TRBD1
V gene: TRBV6-5
clone size: NA
CDR3 length: 15
CDR3 protein: CASSSLDRDNQPQHF
CDR3 DNA: TGTGCCAGCAGTTCCTTGGACAGGGATAATCAGCCCCAGCATTTT

J gene: TRBJ1-1
D gene: NA
V gene: TRBV30
clone size: NA
CDR3 length: 11
CDR3 protein: CAWRGRIEAFF
CDR3 DNA: TGTGCCTGGAGGGGGAGGATTGAAGCTTTCTTT

J gene: TRBJ1-2
D gene: NA
V gene: TRBV3-1/TRBV3-2
clone size: NA
CDR3 length: 13
CDR3 protein: CASSPRQAQGYTF
CDR3 DNA: TGTGCCAGCAGCCCTCGACAGGCGCAGGGCTACACCTTC

J gene: TRBJ2-5
D gene: NA
V gene: TRBV20-1
clone size: NA
CDR3 length: 10
CDR3 protein: CSVARETQYF
CDR3 DNA: TGCAGTGTTGCACGAGAGACCCAGTACTTC

J gene: TRBJ2-3
D gene: TRBD1
V gene: TRBV24-1
clone size: NA
CDR3 length: 15
CDR3 protein: CATGTGGRGTDTQYF
CDR3 DNA: TGTGCCACCGGGACAGGGGGCAGAGGCACAGATACGCAGTATTTT

J gene: TRBJ2-3
D gene: TRBD2
V gene: TRBV24-1
clone size: NA
CDR3 length: 16
CDR3 protein: CATSDLRRGGTDTQYF
CDR3 DNA: TGTGCCACCAGTGATTTGAGGCGGGGGGGAACAGATACGCAGTATTTT

J gene: TRBJ2-5
D gene: TRBD2
V gene: TRBV4-2
clone size: NA
CDR3 length: 16
CDR3 protein: CASSQSTSGGAGTQYF
CDR3 DNA: TGTGCCAGCAGCCAATCGACTAGCGGGGGAGCTGGGACCCAGTACTTC

J gene: TRBJ1-1
D gene: TRBD1
V gene: TRBV30
clone size: NA
CDR3 length: 14
CDR3 protein: CAGIPGQGWTEAFF
CDR3 DNA: TGTGCTGGGATTCCCGGACAGGGATGGACTGAAGCTTTCTTT

J gene: TRBJ2-3
D gene: NA
V gene: TRBV9
clone size: NA
CDR3 length: 16
CDR3 protein: CASSAHGLTSTDTQYF
CDR3 DNA: TGTGCCAGCAGCGCGCATGGACTAACTAGCACAGATACGCAGTATTTT

J gene: TRBJ2-5
D gene: NA
V gene: TRBV29-1
clone size: once
CDR3 length: 10
CDR3 protein: CSALTASPYF
CDR3 DNA: TGCAGCGCACTGACGGCCTCTCCCTACTTC

J gene: TRBJ2-2
D gene: NA
V gene: TRBV6-5
clone size: NA
CDR3 length: 15
CDR3 protein: CASNPPGGRAGELFF
CDR3 DNA: TGTGCCAGCAACCCCCCCGGGGGTCGAGCCGGGGAGCTGTTTTTT

J gene: TRBJ1-2
D gene: TRBD1
V gene: TRBV5-1
clone size: NA
CDR3 length: 12
CDR3 protein: CASGTGDYGYTF
CDR3 DNA: TGCGCCAGCGGAACAGGGGACTATGGCTACACCTTC